The 26 T cell receptor beta chains below come from one sample, sequenced in a study of blood T cell repertoires in COVID-19. Assay: immunoSEQ multiplex PCR; the TCRdb copy retains only in-frame clones and omits some. The table includes about 29,000 clones, 80% to 90% detected once. Sequenced: peripheral blood. The source of these receptors is a man older than 75 with acute or convalescent COVID-19.

This chain connects TRBV6-5 to TRBJ2-3, with TRBD2 matching over 9 bases. The V gene's germline CDR1 is MNHEY and CDR2 SVGAGI. The CDR3 length is 15 residues. Trimming took 7 bases from V and 6 from J; bases not matched to a gene: 11. CDR3 protein: CASNQLAGSRDTQYF. Here the CDR3 DNA reads TGTGCCAGCAACCAACTAGCGGGTTCCAGGGATACGCAGTATTTT.

This clone was picked up one time. The CDR3 bases are TGTGCCAGCAGTTTAGTGGTCGGCTCTGGAAACACCATATATTTT. Its translation is CASSLVVGSGNTIYF. The genes are TRBV28 and TRBJ1-3; no firm D call. The germline V gene has CDR1 MDHEN and CDR2 SYDVKM. The CDR3 is 15 amino acids. The V and J ends lost 2 bases and 0 bases respectively, with 8 bases between them. Complete variable domain (other parts from reference TRBV28 and TRBJ1-3): DVKVTQSSRYLVKRTGEKVFLECVQDMDHENMFWYRQDPGLGLRLIYFSYDVKMKEKGDIPEGYSVSREKKERFSLILESASTNQTSMYLCASSLVVGSGNTIYFGEGSWLTVV.

Here the CDR3 reads CASSQLDRYENTGELFF. The CDR3 DNA follows: TGCGCCAGCAGTCAACTTGACAGGTACGAAAACACCGGGGAGCTGTTTTTT. J is TRBJ2-2 and V is TRBV23-1; TRBD1 is a possible D gene (6 bases). TRBV23-1 falls under the ORF class, with uncertain function. The CDR3 totals 17 residues. Deletions cut 2 bases from V and 2 bases from J, with 15 bases between.

The chain recombines TRBV11-2 with TRBJ2-3; 7 bases agree with TRBD1. The germline V gene encodes CDR1 SGHAT and CDR2 FQNNGV. The V gene end was trimmed by 2 bases and the J gene end by 6 bases; junction bases not matched to a gene: 8. The length of the CDR3 is 15 residues. Here the CDR3 DNA reads TGTGCCAGCAGCTTATGGGGCACAGGGGTGGATACGCAGTATTTT. Residues: CASSLWGTGVDTQYF.

V is TRBV30 and J is TRBJ1-6; D unclear. Germline CDR1 reads GTSNPN; CDR2 reads SVGIG (reference sequence). The CDR3 covers 13 residues. Trimming took 3 bases from V and 6 from J, leaving 9 bases between them. The CDR3 loop is CAWRSEGNSPLHF. The DNA of the CDR3 is TGTGCCTGGAGGAGCGAGGGTAATTCACCCCTCCACTTT.

This chain links TRBV5-1 with TRBJ2-5; 12 bases map to TRBD2. Germline CDR1 is SGHRS and CDR2 is YFSETQ. CDR3 length: 15 amino acids. The V segment lost 5 bases and the J segment 2 bases; nucleotides outside the gene matches: 4. The CDR3 loop is CASSRTSGVQETQYF. The DNA for the CDR3 is TGCGCCAGCAGTAGGACTAGCGGGGTGCAAGAGACCCAGTACTTC.

V and J are TRBV6-5 and TRBJ2-1; D remains unclear. Trimming cost V 8 bases and J 7 bases, with 9 bases left between them. Germline CDR1 MNHEY, CDR2 SVGAGI. This CDR3 is built from 11 residues. CDR3 amino acids: CASAARNEQFF. The CDR3 nucleotides read TGTGCCAGCGCCGCTAGGAATGAGCAGTTCTTC.

The sample holds a few counts of this clone. The chain links TRBV19 to TRBJ1-4, with D uncertain. Between the trimmed V and J ends, which lost 5 bases and 0 bases, there was a span of 7 bases. The CDR3 loop spans 14 amino acids. The germline V gene has CDR1 LNHDA and CDR2 SQIVND (reference sequence). CDR3: CASSSYATNEKLFF. CDR3 sequence (DNA): TGTGCCAGTAGTTCCTATGCAACTAATGAAAAACTGTTTTTT.

The chain employs TRBV3-1 (or the pseudogene TRBV3-2) and TRBJ2-5, with 8 positions matching TRBD2. The CDR3 has 17 residues. Trimming cost V 2 bases and J 4 bases; bases outside gene matches: 12. CDR1 is LGHDT, CDR2 YNNKEL, per germline (reference sequence). This CDR3 is CASSQRKGAGDGETQYF. DNA of the CDR3: TGTGCCAGCAGCCAAAGGAAAGGAGCGGGGGATGGAGAGACCCAGTACTTC.

The chain uses TRBV6-4 and TRBJ2-3, with TRBD2 identical over 12 bases. CDR1 is MRHNA and CDR2 is SNTAGT in the germline V gene. This CDR3 is built from 16 residues. Germline trimming cut 4 bases from V and 3 bases from J; bases unmatched to any gene: 5. The chain's CDR3 is CASSASGGASTDTQYF. In DNA form, the CDR3 reads TGTGCCAGCAGTGCTAGCGGGGGGGCTAGTACAGATACGCAGTATTTT.

V usage is TRBV5-6 and J usage is TRBJ1-4; D uncertain. V dropped 4 bases and J dropped 7 bases, with 20 bases sitting between them. CDR3 length: 16 residues. CDR1 and CDR2 from the germline V gene are SGHDT and YYEEEE. The chain's CDR3 is CASSLGSAAGGEKLFF. The CDR3 DNA reads as TGTGCCAGCAGCCTCGGGTCTGCCGCCGGAGGTGAAAAACTGTTTTTT.

The chain couples TRBV30 to TRBJ2-5, with a tentative D call TRBD1 (5 bases). Per germline, CDR1 GTSNPN and CDR2 SVGIG (reference sequence). V lost 1 base to trimming and J lost 1 base, with 10 bases between them. CDR3 length: 14 amino acids. As DNA, the CDR3 is TGTGCCTGGAGTGAGGGGTTACCCCAAGAGACCCAGTACTTC. Amino acids: CAWSEGLPQETQYF.

The rearrangement joins TRBV2 to TRBJ1-2; 8 bases fit TRBD1. V lost 5 bases, J lost 4 bases, and 3 bases stayed unmatched. The CDR3 is 13 amino acids. CDR1 is SNHLY and CDR2 is FYNNEI in the germline V gene. The CDR3 spells CASSWTGFYGYTF. The CDR3 DNA is TGTGCCAGCAGTTGGACAGGGTTCTATGGCTACACCTTC.

The V and J genes are TRBV25-1 and TRBJ1-4; 8 bases are a match to TRBD1. The V segment lost 4 bases and the J segment 8 bases; nucleotides outside the gene matches: 9. Germline CDR1 MGHDK, CDR2 SYGVNS. This CDR3 contains 15 residues. CDR3 sequence: CASSGGTGGGEKLFF. DNA for the CDR3: TGTGCCAGCAGTGGGGGGACAGGAGGAGGCGAAAAACTGTTTTTT.

The chain links TRBV7-9 to TRBJ1-1; D remains ambiguous. V gave up 5 bases and J gave up 4 bases, with 11 bases separating them. The CDR3 sequence is 13 residues long. Per germline, CDR1 SEHNR and CDR2 FQNEAQ (reference sequence). The CDR3 coding sequence is TGTGCCAGCAGCCGAGAGGGTGCCACTGAAGCTTTCTTT. Amino acid sequence: CASSREGATEAFF.

The chain links TRBV28 to TRBJ1-1, with D perhaps matching TRBD1 (6 bases). V was pared by 3 bases and J by 9 bases, with 14 bases between. Germline CDR1 and CDR2: MDHEN and SYDVKM. The CDR3 sequence is 13 residues long. The CDR3 bases are TGTGCCAGCAGTTTGTTGGGGGCGCGGAAAGCTTTCTTT. Its translation: CASSLLGARKAFF.

The rearrangement links TRBV18 to TRBJ1-6, with 7 bases matching TRBD1. In germline, CDR1 is KGHSH, CDR2 LQKENI. V trimming: 6 bases; J trimming: 7 bases; junction bases outside the gene matches: 12. This CDR3 has 16 amino acids. This chain's CDR3 is CASSSSRQGSNSPLHF. In DNA form, the CDR3 reads TGTGCCAGCTCCTCCTCCCGACAGGGCTCCAATTCACCCCTCCACTTT. Full variable domain (outside the CDR3, taken from reference TRBV18 and TRBJ1-6): NAGVMQNPRHLVRRRGQEARLRCSPMKGHSHVYWYRQLPEEGLKFMVYLQKENIIDESGMPKERFSAEFPKEGPSILRIQQVVRGDSAAYFCASSSSRQGSNSPLHFGNGTRLTVT.

Here the CDR3 DNA reads TGTGCCTGGAGGGACAGGGGGCTGGAGACCCAGTACTTC. Translating gives CAWRDRGLETQYF. The genes are TRBV30 and TRBJ2-5, with 11 bases fitting TRBD1. V gave up 3 bases and J gave up 5 bases; unmatched junction bases: 2. The CDR3 has 13 residues. CDR1 is GTSNPN, CDR2 SVGIG, per germline (reference sequence).

This chain joins TRBV7-9 and TRBJ2-3; D is perhaps TRBD1 (5 bases). The CDR3 is made up of 15 amino acids. V gave up 5 bases and J gave up 7 bases, with 19 bases separating them. CDR1 and CDR2 from the germline V gene are SEHNR and FQNEAQ (reference sequence). Here the CDR3 reads CASSPRGIGINTQYF. In DNA form, the CDR3 reads TGTGCCAGCAGCCCTAGGGGTATTGGGATCAATACGCAGTATTTT.

Relative to its sample, this clone is medium-sized. The same CDR3 is also encoded by other DNA sequences in this sample. J is TRBJ2-7 and V is TRBV7-8; D might be TRBD2 (5 bases). Germline CDR1 is SGHVS and CDR2 is FQNEAQ. V lost 2 bases to trimming and J lost 2 bases, with 13 bases between them. CDR3 length: 15 amino acids. In DNA form, the CDR3 reads TGTGCCAGCAGCTTATCCGGGGTCAACCCCTACGAGCAGTACTTC. It encodes CASSLSGVNPYEQYF. Filled out from reference TRBV7-8 and TRBJ2-7, the complete variable domain reads GAGVSQSPRYKVAKRGQDVALRCDPISGHVSLFWYQQALGQGPEFLTYFQNEAQLDKSGLPSDRFFAERPEGSVSTLKIQRTQQEDSAVYLCASSLSGVNPYEQYFGPGTRLTVT.

CDR3 coding DNA: TGCGCCAGCAGCTTGGCCGTTCACACCGGGGAGCTGTTTTTT. Its translation: CASSLAVHTGELFF. The chain links TRBV5-1 to TRBJ2-2; D not resolved. The V gene's germline CDR1 is SGHRS and CDR2 YFSETQ. The CDR3 contains 14 residues. V was clipped by 0 bases and J by 3 bases, with 6 bases between them.

The chain links TRBV14 to TRBJ2-2; the D gene is possibly TRBD2 (5 bases). The CDR3 is 18 amino acids. Germline lookup yields CDR1 SGHDN and CDR2 FVKESK. V was pared by 2 bases and J by 6 bases, with 22 bases between. CDR3 bases: TGTGCCAGCAGCCAAAGACTGCTGGGAGTCCGACTCGCCGGGGAGCTGTTTTTT. Its protein is CASSQRLLGVRLAGELFF.

V usage is TRBV28 and J usage is TRBJ1-4; TRBD1 matches at 7 bases. The CDR3 has 16 residues. V was clipped by 6 bases and J by 5 bases; unmatched bases: 12. Germline V lookup: CDR1 MDHEN, CDR2 SYDVKM. The CDR3 reads CASSPGKTGRNEKLFF. CDR3 nucleotides: TGTGCCAGCAGCCCCGGCAAGACAGGGCGAAATGAAAAACTGTTTTTT.

A word on this clone: The junction departs from germline at one end; a sequencing error may be responsible. V and J are TRBV19 and TRBJ1-1; maybe TRBD1 (6 bases). Germline-derived CDR1 and CDR2 are LNHDA and SQIVND (reference sequence). The CDR3 extends over 14 amino acids. This CDR3 is CASSLDRKNTEAFF. The CDR3, as DNA: TGTGCCAGTAGTCTAGACAGGAAGAACACTGAAGCTTTCTTT.

This clone appeared a single time. The V and J genes are TRBV9 and TRBJ2-7; possible D gene TRBD2, 6 bases. The germline CDR1 and CDR2 sequences are SGDLS and YYNGEE. This CDR3 has 16 amino acids. Trimming stripped 0 bases from V and 4 bases from J, with 17 bases between. CDR3 in amino acids: CASSVVGDGGFYEQYF. DNA of the CDR3: TGTGCCAGCAGCGTAGTTGGGGACGGGGGATTTTACGAGCAGTACTTC.

The J gene is TRBJ1-1, the V gene TRBV7-2; D might be TRBD1 (6 bases). The CDR3 runs to 14 residues. The germline V and J ends were trimmed by 3 bases and 10 bases, with 18 bases remaining between them. Looked up from germline, CDR1 is SGHTA and CDR2 is FQGNSA. CDR3 protein: CASSLAQGNFVAFF. The CDR3 coding sequence is TGTGCCAGCAGCTTGGCACAGGGTAATTTCGTAGCTTTCTTT.